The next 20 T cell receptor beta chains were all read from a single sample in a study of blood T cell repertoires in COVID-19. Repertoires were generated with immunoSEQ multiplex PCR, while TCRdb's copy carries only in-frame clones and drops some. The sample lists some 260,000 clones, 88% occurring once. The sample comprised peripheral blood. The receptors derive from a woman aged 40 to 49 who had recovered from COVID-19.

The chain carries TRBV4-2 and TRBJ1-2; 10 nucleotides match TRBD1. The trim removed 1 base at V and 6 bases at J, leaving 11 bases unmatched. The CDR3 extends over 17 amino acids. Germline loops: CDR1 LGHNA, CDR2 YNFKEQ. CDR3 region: CASSQVGGQGIRDGYTF. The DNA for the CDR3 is TGTGCCAGCAGCCAAGTCGGGGGACAGGGGATTCGAGATGGCTACACCTTC.

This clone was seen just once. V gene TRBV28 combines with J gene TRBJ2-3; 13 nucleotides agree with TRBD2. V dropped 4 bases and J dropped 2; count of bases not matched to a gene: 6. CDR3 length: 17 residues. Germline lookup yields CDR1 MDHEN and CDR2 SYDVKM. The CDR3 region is CASSSPGLAGLTDTQYF. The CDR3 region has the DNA TGTGCCAGCAGTTCCCCGGGACTAGCGGGGCTCACAGATACGCAGTATTTT.

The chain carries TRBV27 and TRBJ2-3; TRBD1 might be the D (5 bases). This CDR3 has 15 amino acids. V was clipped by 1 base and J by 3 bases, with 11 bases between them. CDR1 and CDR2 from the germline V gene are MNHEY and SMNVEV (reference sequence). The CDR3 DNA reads TGTGCCAGCAGTTTATATCCCCAGGGTACAGATACGCAGTATTTT. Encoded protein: CASSLYPQGTDTQYF.

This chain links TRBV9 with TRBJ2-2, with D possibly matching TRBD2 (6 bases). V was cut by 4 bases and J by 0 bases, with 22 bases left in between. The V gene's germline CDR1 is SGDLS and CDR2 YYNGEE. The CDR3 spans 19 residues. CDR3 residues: CASSRLALFTGANTGELFF. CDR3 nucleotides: TGTGCCAGCAGCCGTCTTGCCCTATTTACGGGAGCGAACACCGGGGAGCTGTTTTTT.

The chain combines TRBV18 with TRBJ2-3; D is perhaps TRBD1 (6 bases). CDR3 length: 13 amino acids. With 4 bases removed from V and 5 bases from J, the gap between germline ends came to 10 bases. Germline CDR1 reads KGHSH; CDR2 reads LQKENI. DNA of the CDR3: TGTGCCAGCTCACAGGGGGTCCAAGATACGCAGTATTTT. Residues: CASSQGVQDTQYF.

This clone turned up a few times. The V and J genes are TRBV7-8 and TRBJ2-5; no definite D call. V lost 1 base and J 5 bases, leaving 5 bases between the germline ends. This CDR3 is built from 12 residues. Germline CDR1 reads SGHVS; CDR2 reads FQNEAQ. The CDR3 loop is CASSLGAETQYF. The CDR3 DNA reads TGTGCCAGCAGCTTAGGGGCTGAGACCCAGTACTTC.

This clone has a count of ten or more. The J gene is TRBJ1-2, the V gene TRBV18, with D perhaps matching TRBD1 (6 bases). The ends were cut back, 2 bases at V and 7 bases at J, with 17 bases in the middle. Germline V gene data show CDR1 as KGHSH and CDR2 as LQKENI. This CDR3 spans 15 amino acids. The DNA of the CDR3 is TGTGCCAGCTCACCAGCGGGGGGCTCCCCCATTGGCTACACCTTC. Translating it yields CASSPAGGSPIGYTF.

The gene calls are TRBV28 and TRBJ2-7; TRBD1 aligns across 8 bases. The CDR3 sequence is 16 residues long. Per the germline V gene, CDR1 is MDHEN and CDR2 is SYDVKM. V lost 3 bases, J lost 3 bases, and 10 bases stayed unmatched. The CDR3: CASSFQPGTGYYEQYF. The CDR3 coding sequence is TGTGCCAGCAGTTTTCAACCCGGGACAGGTTACTACGAGCAGTACTTC. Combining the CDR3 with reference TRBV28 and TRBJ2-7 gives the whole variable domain DVKVTQSSRYLVKRTGEKVFLECVQDMDHENMFWYRQDPGLGLRLIYFSYDVKMKEKGDIPEGYSVSREKKERFSLILESASTNQTSMYLCASSFQPGTGYYEQYFGPGTRLTVT.

The CDR3 DNA sequence: TGTGCCAGCAGCCCGGGACTAGCGTTCGAAAATGAGCAGTTCTTC. Protein product: CASSPGLAFENEQFF. The chain combines TRBV11-1 with TRBJ2-1; 10 bases align to TRBD2. In germline, CDR1 is SGHAT, CDR2 FQDESV (reference sequence). J lost 7 bases, V lost 5 bases, and 8 bases had no gene match. The CDR3 spans 15 residues.

The CDR3 loop is CASSPVGGPGNTIYF. The CDR3, as DNA: TGTGCCAGTAGTCCCGTGGGGGGGCCTGGAAACACCATATATTTT. The rearrangement links TRBV19 to TRBJ1-3; D may be TRBD1 (6 bases). V was pared by 5 bases and J by 2 bases, with 13 bases between. Germline-derived CDR1 and CDR2 are LNHDA and SQIVND (reference sequence). The CDR3 extends over 15 amino acids.

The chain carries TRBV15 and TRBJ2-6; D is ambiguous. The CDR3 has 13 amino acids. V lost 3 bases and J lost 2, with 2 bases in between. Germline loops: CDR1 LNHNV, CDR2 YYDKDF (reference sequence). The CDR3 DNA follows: TGTGCCACCAGCAGTACTGGGGCCAACGTCCTGACTTTC. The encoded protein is CATSSTGANVLTF.

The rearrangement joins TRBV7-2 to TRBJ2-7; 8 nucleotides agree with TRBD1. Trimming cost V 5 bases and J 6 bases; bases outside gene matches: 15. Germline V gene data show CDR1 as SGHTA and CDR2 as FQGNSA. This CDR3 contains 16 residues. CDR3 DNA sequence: TGTGCCAGCAGCACAAGGGACAGGTCGATCGGGGGCGAGCAGTACTTC. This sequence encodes CASSTRDRSIGGEQYF.

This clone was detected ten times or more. CDR3 loop: CASSKGLAGGDPYNEQFF. CDR3 nucleotide sequence: TGTGCCAGCAGTAAAGGACTAGCGGGAGGAGATCCCTACAATGAGCAGTTCTTC. This sequence joins TRBV2 and TRBJ2-1; 14 bases line up with TRBD2. Germline V CDR1 and CDR2: SNHLY, FYNNEI. CDR3 length equals 18 residues. V shed 5 bases, J shed 2 bases, and the junction held 8 bases outside the gene matches. Supplemented by reference TRBV2 and TRBJ2-1, the full variable domain reads EPEVTQTPSHQVTQMGQEVILRCVPISNHLYFYWYRQILGQKVEFLVSFYNNEISEKSEIFDDQFSVERPDGSNFTLKIRSTKLEDSAMYFCASSKGLAGGDPYNEQFFGPGTRLTVL.

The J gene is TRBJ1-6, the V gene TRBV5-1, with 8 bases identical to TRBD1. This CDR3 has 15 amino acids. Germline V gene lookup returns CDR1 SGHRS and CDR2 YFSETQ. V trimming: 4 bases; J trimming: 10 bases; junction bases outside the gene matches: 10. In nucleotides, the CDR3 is TGCGCCAGCAGCCCATGGACAGGGACTCTATCACCCCTCCACTTT. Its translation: CASSPWTGTLSPLHF.

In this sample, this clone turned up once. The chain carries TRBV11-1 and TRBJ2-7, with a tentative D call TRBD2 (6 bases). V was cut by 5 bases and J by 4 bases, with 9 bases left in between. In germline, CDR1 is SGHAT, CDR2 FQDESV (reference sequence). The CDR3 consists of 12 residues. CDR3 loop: CASSPRGYEQYF. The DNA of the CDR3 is TGTGCCAGCAGCCCCCGGGGGTACGAGCAGTACTTC.

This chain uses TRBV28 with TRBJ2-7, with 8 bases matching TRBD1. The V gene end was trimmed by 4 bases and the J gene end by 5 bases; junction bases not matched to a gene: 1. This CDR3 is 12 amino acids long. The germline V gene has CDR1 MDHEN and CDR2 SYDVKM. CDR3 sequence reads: CASSSGGHEQYF. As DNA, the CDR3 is TGTGCCAGCAGTTCAGGGGGCCACGAGCAGTACTTC.

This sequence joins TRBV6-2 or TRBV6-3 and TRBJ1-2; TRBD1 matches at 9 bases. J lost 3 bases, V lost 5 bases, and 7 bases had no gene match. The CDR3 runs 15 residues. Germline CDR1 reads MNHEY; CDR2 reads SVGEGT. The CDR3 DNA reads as TGTGCCAGCAGTGACTGGGACAGGGCTGACTATGGCTACACCTTC. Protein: CASSDWDRADYGYTF.

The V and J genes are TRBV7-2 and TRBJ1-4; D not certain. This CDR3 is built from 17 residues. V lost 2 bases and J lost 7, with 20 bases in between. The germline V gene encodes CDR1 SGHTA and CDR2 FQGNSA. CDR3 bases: TGTGCCAGCAGCTTATATTATGCCGGGGAGAGGGTTGAAAAACTGTTTTTT. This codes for CASSLYYAGERVEKLFF.

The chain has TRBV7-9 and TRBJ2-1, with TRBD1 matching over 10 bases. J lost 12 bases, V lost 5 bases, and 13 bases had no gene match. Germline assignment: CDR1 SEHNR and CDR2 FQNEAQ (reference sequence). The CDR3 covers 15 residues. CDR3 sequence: CASSTGTGASFGQFF. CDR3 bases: TGTGCCAGCAGCACCGGGACAGGGGCTTCCTTCGGGCAGTTCTTC.

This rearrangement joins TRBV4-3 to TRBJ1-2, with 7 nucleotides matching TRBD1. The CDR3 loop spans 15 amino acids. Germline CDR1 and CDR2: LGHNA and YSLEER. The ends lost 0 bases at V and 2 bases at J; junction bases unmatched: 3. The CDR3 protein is CASSQEQGLNYGYTF. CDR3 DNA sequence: TGCGCCAGCAGCCAAGAACAGGGGTTAAACTATGGCTACACCTTC.